Presented here are 26 T cell receptor beta chains from one specimen sequenced in a study of CD8 T cells in ankylosing spondylitis. TCRdb processed the 5' RACE reads anew with MiXCR; each CDR3 protein has one entry. The data contain under 300,000 distinct CDR3 sequences, roughly 10% of them singletons. The sample was blood, either unsorted or a sorted T cell fraction (not recorded which). The receptors here all came from a male donor with ankylosing spondylitis or in good health (not recorded which).

A word on this clonotype: One end of the junction does not line up with germline, which may come from a read error. This sequence joins TRBV18 and TRBJ2-3; D is undetermined. The CDR3 extends over 11 amino acids. Germline V gene data show CDR1 as KGHSH and CDR2 as LQKENI. The CDR3 sequence: CAGSLTDTQYF. The CDR3 nucleotides read TGTGCCGGCTCGCTCACAGATACGCAGTATTTT.

This clonotype showed up many times. The V gene is TRBV6-1, the J gene TRBJ1-4, with no clear D. CDR3 length equals 15 residues. With 5 bases removed from V and 0 bases from J, the gap between germline ends came to 10 bases. The germline gives CDR1 MNHNS, CDR2 SASEGT. The CDR3: CASSRQDATNEKLFF. The CDR3 DNA sequence: TGTGCCAGCAGTCGCCAAGATGCAACTAATGAAAAACTGTTTTTT.

The chain recombines TRBV3-1 with TRBJ2-6; D may correspond to TRBD1 or TRBD2 (5 bases each). V lost 7 bases, J lost 3 bases, and 16 bases lay in between. CDR3 size: 16 residues. Germline CDR1 LGHDT, CDR2 YNNKEL (reference sequence). The CDR3 loop is CASNPYGTDGANVLTF. CDR3 bases: TGTGCCAGCAACCCATACGGGACGGATGGGGCCAACGTCCTGACTTTC.

This clonotype was found many times. J is TRBJ1-6 and V is TRBV5-1, with 7 bases matching TRBD1. V shed 6 bases, J shed 6 bases, and the junction held 3 bases outside the gene matches. CDR3 length: 13 amino acids. Germline V gives CDR1 SGHRS, CDR2 YFSETQ. The CDR3 reads CASTWDSNSPLHF. The CDR3 nucleotides are TGCGCCAGCACCTGGGACAGTAATTCACCCCTCCACTTT.

This clonotype was counted many times. V usage is TRBV10-3 and J usage is TRBJ2-2; unclear D gene. Germline lookup yields CDR1 ENHRY and CDR2 SYGVKD. The CDR3 covers 12 residues. Trimming removed 3 bases from V and 6 bases from J, with 5 bases in between. CDR3 sequence: CAISEGPGELFF. CDR3 DNA: TGTGCCATCAGTGAAGGGCCCGGGGAGCTGTTTTTT.

The chain couples TRBV5-1 to TRBJ2-3, with D perhaps matching TRBD2 (6 bases). The V gene lost 7 bases and the J gene lost 2 bases, with 17 bases spanning the gap. The CDR3 consists of 15 residues. CDR1 and CDR2 from the germline V gene are SGHRS and YFSETQ. The CDR3 DNA is TGCGCCAGCGGGCGAGACGGGGGTATCACAGATACGCAGTATTTT. It is translated as CASGRDGGITDTQYF.

The chain uses TRBV4-1 and TRBJ2-3; 7 positions match TRBD2. The V gene end was trimmed by 4 bases and the J gene end by 3 bases; junction bases not matched to a gene: 13. CDR3 size: 17 residues. Per germline, CDR1 MGHRA and CDR2 YSYEKL. DNA for the CDR3: TGCGCCAGCAGCCTTTCGCCAGCGGGGATGGGGACAGATACGCAGTATTTT. Amino acids: CASSLSPAGMGTDTQYF.

This clonotype was recorded many times. The chain recombines TRBV7-9 with TRBJ1-2; D ambiguous. Per the germline V gene, CDR1 is SEHNR and CDR2 is FQNEAQ (reference sequence). The ends were cut back, 3 bases at V and 1 base at J, with 6 bases in the middle. This CDR3 has 13 residues. Here the CDR3 DNA reads TGTGCCAGCAGCTTTGAGGTTAACTATGGCTACACCTTC. This codes for CASSFEVNYGYTF.

This clonotype occurred many times. The gene calls are TRBV7-2 and TRBJ2-7; D ambiguous. This CDR3 has 15 amino acids. V lost 3 bases and J lost 3, with 15 bases in between. CDR1 SGHTA and CDR2 FQGNSA come from the germline V gene. The CDR3 here is CASSFGKGSIYEQYF. CDR3 in DNA: TGTGCCAGCAGCTTTGGTAAGGGATCGATCTACGAGCAGTACTTC.

This clonotype has at least ten counts. The chain is built from TRBV7-2 and TRBJ2-3, with TRBD2 matching 9 bases. J was trimmed by 2 bases and V by 5 bases; bases with no gene match: 14. There are 18 residues in the CDR3. Germline CDR1 and CDR2: SGHTA and FQGNSA. This CDR3 is CASSPTSPLAGLTDTQYF. As DNA, the CDR3 is TGTGCCAGCAGCCCCACTTCCCCACTAGCGGGCCTCACAGATACGCAGTATTTT.

Ten or more counts support this clonotype. This chain joins TRBV13 and TRBJ2-3, with TRBD1 as a possible D gene (6 bases). The CDR3 is 14 amino acids. V was shortened by 7 bases and J by 2 bases, with 13 bases between the two germline ends. Germline CDR1 and CDR2: PRHDT and FYEKMQ (reference sequence). The CDR3 region is CASTRTGNTDTQYF. The CDR3 DNA is TGTGCCAGCACCAGAACAGGGAACACAGATACGCAGTATTTT.

Regarding this clonotype: Lacking the conserved final phenylalanine or tryptophan, this CDR3 likely reflects a read error. The chain combines TRBV20-1 with TRBJ1-1; possibly TRBD1 for D (5 bases). The CDR3 is made up of 12 amino acids. Trimming cost V 3 bases and J 6 bases, with 11 bases left between them. CDR1 DFQATT and CDR2 SNEGSKA come from the germline V gene (reference sequence). CDR3 in DNA: TGCAGTGCTAGGGGACCGGGGCCTGAAGCTTTCTTG. This encodes CSARGPGPEAFL.

Ten or more counts support this clonotype. This chain uses TRBV27 with TRBJ2-3, with 13 positions matching TRBD2. The germline CDR1 and CDR2 sequences are MNHEY and SMNVEV (reference sequence). The CDR3 sequence is 16 residues long. The J segment lost 4 bases and the V segment lost 5 bases, leaving 6 bases of the junction unmatched. Here the CDR3 reads CASSPLAGGLPDTQYF. The CDR3 DNA sequence: TGTGCCAGCAGTCCACTAGCGGGGGGGCTACCAGATACGCAGTATTTT.

The genes are TRBV2 and TRBJ2-3; no reliable D call. The CDR3 totals 14 residues. The germline V and J ends were trimmed by 7 bases and 2 bases, with 13 bases remaining between them. Germline V CDR1 and CDR2: SNHLY, FYNNEI. CDR3 DNA: TGTGCCAGCACTTCGGATCTGTCCACAGATACGCAGTATTTT. It specifies CASTSDLSTDTQYF.

This clonotype was counted ten times or more. The chain combines TRBV5-1 with TRBJ1-1; D unclear. Trimming removed 2 bases from V and 1 base from J, with 15 bases in between. The CDR3 totals 16 residues. Germline V lookup: CDR1 SGHRS, CDR2 YFSETQ. CDR3 nucleotides: TGCGCCAGCAGCTTCGATGTGGTAGAATCGAACACTGAAGCTTTCTTT. Translated, it gives CASSFDVVESNTEAFF.

This clonotype was picked up a small number of times. The genes are TRBV20-1 and TRBJ1-6, with TRBD1 matching 8 bases. CDR3 size: 13 residues. The V gene end was trimmed by 6 bases and the J gene end by 7 bases; junction bases not matched to a gene: 5. Per the germline V gene, CDR1 is DFQATT and CDR2 is SNEGSKA (reference sequence). The CDR3 loop is CSALGTGNSPLHF. The DNA for the CDR3 is TGCAGTGCCTTGGGGACAGGAAATTCACCCCTCCACTTT.

This clonotype showed up many times. The chain couples TRBV6-1 to TRBJ2-3; the match to TRBD2 covers 7 bases. CDR1 MNHNS and CDR2 SASEGT come from the germline V gene. V gave up 1 base and J gave up 6 bases; unmatched junction bases: 7. This CDR3 is built from 15 residues. The CDR3 DNA sequence: TGTGCCAGCAGTGAAGGCCCTTCGGGGGGTGATACGCAGTATTTT. This codes for CASSEGPSGGDTQYF.

In its sample, this clonotype was seen many times. The chain carries TRBV12-3 or TRBV12-4 and TRBJ2-7; the D gene could be TRBD1 or TRBD2 (6 bases each). V was shortened by 6 bases and J by 3 bases, with 15 bases between the two germline ends. The CDR3 length is 14 residues. The CDR3 reads CASSPRGDGYEQYF. The CDR3 DNA follows: TGTGCCAGCAGCCCGAGGGGGGACGGCTACGAGCAGTACTTC.

The sample holds many counts of this clonotype. This sequence joins TRBV5-6 and TRBJ2-7; D remains unclear. The V end lost 0 bases, the J end lost 7 bases, and 11 bases lay between the germline ends. CDR3 length equals 13 residues. The V gene's germline CDR1 is SGHDT and CDR2 YYEEEE. For the CDR3, the DNA is TGTGCCAGCAGCTTGGCCCAATCTAAGGAGCAGTACTTC. Translation: CASSLAQSKEQYF.

This clonotype was recorded many times. This rearrangement joins TRBV7-6 to TRBJ2-7; 7 nucleotides line up with TRBD1. After removal of 5 bases from V and 3 bases from J, the junction contained 4 bases not matched to a gene. The CDR3 totals 13 residues. Germline V gene lookup returns CDR1 SGHVS and CDR2 FNYEAQ. CDR3 amino acids: CASSPGGVYEQYF. CDR3 bases: TGTGCCAGCAGCCCAGGGGGAGTCTACGAGCAGTACTTC.

This clonotype was counted many times. Here the CDR3 DNA reads TGTGCCAGCAGTTACGAGTTATACGGGGTATACGAGCAGTACTTC. Protein sequence: CASSYELYGVYEQYF. The rearrangement links TRBV6-5 to TRBJ2-7; TRBD2 is a possible D gene (5 bases). Trimming shortened V by 2 bases and J by 4 bases, and 15 bases separated the two germline ends. The CDR3 has 15 residues. Germline lookup yields CDR1 MNHEY and CDR2 SVGAGI.

Many counts were recorded for this clonotype. The CDR3 DNA sequence: TGCGCCAGCAGCTTGGGGGCTAGCGGGGCCACAGATACGCAGTATTTT. Translated, it gives CASSLGASGATDTQYF. This chain connects TRBV5-1 to TRBJ2-3, with 9 positions matching TRBD2. Trimming removed 0 bases from V and 2 bases from J; junction bases left unmatched: 4. The germline CDR1 and CDR2 sequences are SGHRS and YFSETQ. This CDR3 spans 16 amino acids.

In this sample, this clonotype turned up many times. V usage is TRBV3-1 and J usage is TRBJ2-2; 8 positions agree with TRBD2. V was pared by 2 bases and J by 6 bases, with 8 bases of the junction left unmatched. Germline CDR1 and CDR2: LGHDT and YNNKEL (reference sequence). The CDR3 has 16 amino acids. CDR3 nucleotide sequence: TGTGCCAGCAGCCAACTCAGCGGGGGTTTCGCCGGGGAGCTGTTTTTT. Its protein is CASSQLSGGFAGELFF.

This clonotype has a count of ten or more. CDR3 amino acids: CASSQAVERGEQYF. The CDR3 bases are TGTGCCAGCAGCCAAGCGGTGGAGAGAGGCGAGCAGTACTTC. The chain uses TRBV3-1 and TRBJ2-7; no clear D. Germline CDR1 is LGHDT and CDR2 is YNNKEL (reference sequence). The CDR3 sequence is 14 residues long. Trimming took off 1 base at V and 6 bases at J, with 13 bases between the two ends.

The chain recombines TRBV5-1 with TRBJ1-2; 9 bases align to TRBD1. Germline V gene lookup returns CDR1 SGHRS and CDR2 YFSETQ. V dropped 4 bases and J dropped 3; count of bases not matched to a gene: 7. This CDR3 region has 15 residues. CDR3 amino acids: CASSPGTGLDYGYTF. The DNA for the CDR3 is TGCGCCAGCAGCCCCGGGACAGGGCTCGACTATGGCTACACCTTC.

This clonotype was seen at least ten times. The chain joins TRBV20-1 to TRBJ2-3; D might be TRBD1 (6 bases). This CDR3 spans 15 amino acids. Germline CDR1 and CDR2: DFQATT and SNEGSKA (reference sequence). V was shortened by 3 bases and J by 2 bases, with 15 bases between the two germline ends. In nucleotides, the CDR3 is TGCAGTGCTAGTCCAAGGGACAAATACACAGATACGCAGTATTTT. It translates to CSASPRDKYTDTQYF.